The 5 T cell receptor beta chains given below trace back to one sample, sequenced in a study of blood T cell repertoires in COVID-19. TCRdb's copy holds only in-frame clones and misses some; the assay was immunoSEQ multiplex PCR. The table shows 200,000 to 250,000 clones, with around 80% occurring only once. Sequenced: PBMCs or T cells enriched from blood (not recorded which). The receptors here all came from a man aged 25-45 years with acute COVID-19.

V usage is TRBV4-1 and J usage is TRBJ1-2; a weak D match, TRBD1 (6 bases). Between the trimmed V and J ends, which lost 2 bases and 8 bases, there was a span of 15 bases. There are 14 residues in the CDR3. Germline V gives CDR1 MGHRA, CDR2 YSYEKL. This chain's CDR3 is CASSQILGAEGYTF. CDR3 in DNA: TGCGCCAGCAGCCAAATTCTGGGGGCTGAAGGCTACACCTTC.

J is TRBJ2-5 and V is TRBV5-4, with TRBD2 matching 10 bases. Looked up from germline, CDR1 is SGHNT and CDR2 is YYREEE (reference sequence). With V trimmed by 3 bases and J by 2 bases, 7 bases remained unmatched. This CDR3 spans 16 amino acids. The DNA for the CDR3 is TGTGCCAGCAGCTGGGGCAGCGGGGGGGCACAAGAGACCCAGTACTTC. Protein: CASSWGSGGAQETQYF.

This chain links TRBV5-1 with TRBJ2-5; 8 nucleotides match TRBD1. V was clipped by 2 bases and J by 4 bases; unmatched bases: 7. The CDR3 spans 15 residues. Germline CDR1 and CDR2: SGHRS and YFSETQ. CDR3 sequence (DNA): TGCGCCAGCAGCTTTGAACAGGGGGTGAGAGAGACCCAGTACTTC. Its translation: CASSFEQGVRETQYF. Full variable domain (remainder filled in from reference TRBV5-1 and TRBJ2-5): KAGVTQTPRYLIKTRGQQVTLSCSPISGHRSVSWYQQTPGQGLQFLFEYFSETQRNKGNFPGRFSGRQFSNSRSEMNVSTLELGDSALYLCASSFEQGVRETQYFGPGTRLLVL.

V gene TRBV12-3 or TRBV12-4 combines with J gene TRBJ2-5; TRBD1 aligns across 7 bases. V dropped 6 bases and J dropped 5; count of bases not matched to a gene: 3. CDR3 length: 12 amino acids. The CDR3 spells CASRTGYETQYF. CDR3 in DNA: TGTGCCAGCAGGACAGGGTATGAGACCCAGTACTTC.

The chain recombines TRBV5-4 with TRBJ2-7, with 7 bases matching TRBD1. With V trimmed by 4 bases and J by 4 bases, 8 bases remained unmatched. Germline V gives CDR1 SGHNT, CDR2 YYREEE (reference sequence). This CDR3 is built from 14 residues. CDR3 sequence: CASSRQQGKYEQYF. CDR3 DNA: TGTGCCAGCAGCCGTCAACAGGGGAAGTACGAGCAGTACTTC.